One sample yielded the 21 T cell receptor beta chains listed below, sequenced in a study of blood T cell repertoires in COVID-19. Generated by immunoSEQ multiplex PCR, the TCRdb table keeps only in-frame clones and is missing some. The table records roughly 220,000 clones, about 79% of them present only once. Sample: peripheral blood. These receptors originate from a woman between 35 and 50 years old who had recovered from COVID-19.

The J gene is TRBJ1-3, the V gene TRBV30; the D gene is possibly TRBD1 (5 bases). V shed 8 bases and J shed 1 base, with 12 bases lying between them. This CDR3 contains 13 residues. CDR1 is GTSNPN, CDR2 SVGIG, per germline (reference sequence). This chain's CDR3 is CAGIRESGNTIYF. Written as DNA, the CDR3 is TGTGCCGGAATCAGGGAATCTGGAAACACCATATATTTT.

V gene TRBV5-1 combines with J gene TRBJ2-2; 12 bases match TRBD1. V shed 1 base and J 1 base; nucleotides not matched to a gene: 8. CDR1 SGHRS and CDR2 YFSETQ come from the germline V gene. This CDR3 is built from 19 residues. The CDR3 sequence is CASSLRGTGGAVNTGELFF. CDR3 in DNA: TGCGCCAGCAGCTTGCGTGGGACAGGGGGCGCCGTGAACACCGGGGAGCTGTTTTTT.

This sequence joins TRBV6-6 and TRBJ1-1; TRBD1 aligns across 8 bases. Losses at the gene ends were 4 bases for V and 5 bases for J; bases not matched to a gene: 6. CDR1 and CDR2 (germline): MNHNY, SVGAGI (reference sequence). There are 14 residues in the CDR3. As DNA, the CDR3 is TGTGCCAGCAGTTCTACAGGGGGAAGGACTGAAGCTTTCTTT. Amino acid sequence: CASSSTGGRTEAFF.

Comment on this clone: Other DNA sequences in this sample translate to the same CDR3. This chain links TRBV9 with TRBJ1-2; D uncertain. The CDR3 contains 17 residues. Germline V gene sequence: CDR1 SGDLS, CDR2 YYNGEE. V was clipped by 3 bases and J by 4 bases, with 22 bases between them. Here the CDR3 reads CASSGGGTGITLYGYTF. The DNA of the CDR3 is TGTGCCAGCAGCGGAGGCGGAACGGGGATCACGCTCTATGGCTACACCTTC.

This chain links TRBV20-1 with TRBJ2-3, with 10 bases that match TRBD2. V lost 3 bases and J lost 2; bases outside the gene matches: 11. CDR1 DFQATT and CDR2 SNEGSKA come from the germline V gene (reference sequence). The CDR3 spans 17 residues. The CDR3 protein is CSASGSGGADFTDTQYF. In DNA form, the CDR3 reads TGCAGTGCTAGTGGGAGCGGGGGGGCGGACTTCACAGATACGCAGTATTTT.

The CDR3 spells CASSLNPGGRGSYNEQFF. The CDR3 DNA is TGTGCCAGCAGTTTAAACCCCGGTGGGAGGGGTTCCTACAATGAGCAGTTCTTC. The rearrangement links TRBV28 to TRBJ2-1; TRBD2 aligns across 7 bases. The CDR3 length is 18 residues. The germline gives CDR1 MDHEN, CDR2 SYDVKM. V lost 2 bases, J lost 1 base, and 11 bases stayed unmatched. Supplemented by reference TRBV28 and TRBJ2-1, the full variable domain reads DVKVTQSSRYLVKRTGEKVFLECVQDMDHENMFWYRQDPGLGLRLIYFSYDVKMKEKGDIPEGYSVSREKKERFSLILESASTNQTSMYLCASSLNPGGRGSYNEQFFGPGTRLTVL.

This rearrangement joins TRBV5-8 to TRBJ1-2; tentatively, D is TRBD1 (5 bases). The V end lost 8 bases, the J end lost 8 bases, and 16 bases lay between the germline ends. Germline CDR1 SGHTS, CDR2 YDEGEE. The CDR3 contains 12 residues. CDR3 nucleotides: TGTGCCAGTAGGCCGCAGGCAGGGGGCTACACCTTC. It encodes CASRPQAGGYTF. The full variable domain, its missing parts supplied by reference TRBV5-8 and TRBJ1-2, is EAGVTQSPTHLIKTRGQQATLRCSPISGHTSVYWYQQALGLGLQFLLWYDEGEERNRGNFPPRFSGRQFPNYSSELNVNALELEDSALYLCASRPQAGGYTFGSGTRLTVV.

This rearrangement joins TRBV7-2 to TRBJ2-7; D not resolved. V was cut by 1 base and J by 3 bases, with 13 bases left in between. Per germline, CDR1 SGHTA and CDR2 FQGNSA. This CDR3 spans 15 amino acids. The CDR3 is CASSLVAEVIYEQYF. CDR3 DNA: TGTGCCAGCAGCTTAGTTGCCGAGGTTATCTACGAGCAGTACTTC.

This clone was detected many times. The CDR3 sequence: CASSSGFMNTEAFF. In nucleotides, the CDR3 is TGTGCCAGCAGCTCAGGATTTATGAACACTGAAGCTTTCTTT. The chain combines TRBV9 with TRBJ1-1, with no clear D. Germline-derived CDR1 and CDR2 are SGDLS and YYNGEE. V was cut by 4 bases and J by 0 bases, with 10 bases left in between. CDR3 length equals 14 residues.

The chain joins TRBV28 to TRBJ2-3; D not resolved. The CDR3 has 14 residues. The V gene lost 6 bases and the J gene lost 0 bases, with 10 bases spanning the gap. The germline CDR1 and CDR2 sequences are MDHEN and SYDVKM. CDR3 region: CASRYPQSTDTQYF. CDR3 DNA: TGTGCCAGCAGGTACCCCCAGAGCACAGATACGCAGTATTTT.

The chain combines TRBV11-3 with TRBJ2-1; 9 positions match TRBD2. Germline CDR1 and CDR2: SGHNT and YENEEA. V lost 3 bases and J lost 5; bases outside the gene matches: 5. The CDR3 is 15 amino acids. In nucleotides, the CDR3 is TGTGCCAGCAGCTTCCGCGGGGGGGCAAACAATGAGCAGTTCTTC. Amino acids: CASSFRGGANNEQFF.

This chain links TRBV19 with TRBJ1-4; D unresolved. The germline CDR1 and CDR2 sequences are LNHDA and SQIVND (reference sequence). This CDR3 is built from 15 residues. V was trimmed by 4 bases and J by 8 bases, leaving 17 bases between them. The CDR3 loop is CASSTTGKMGEKLFF. The CDR3 DNA reads TGTGCCAGTAGTACGACCGGGAAGATGGGGGAAAAACTGTTTTTT.

The chain is built from TRBV7-2 and TRBJ2-7; TRBD2 matches 12 bases. The CDR3 is made up of 16 amino acids. With 5 bases clipped from V and 2 bases from J, the junction kept 7 bases outside the gene matches. Germline V lookup: CDR1 SGHTA, CDR2 FQGNSA. CDR3 sequence reads: CASSPRGLAGTYEQYF. In nucleotides, the CDR3 is TGTGCCAGCAGCCCAAGGGGACTAGCGGGTACCTACGAGCAGTACTTC.

The chain combines TRBV28 with TRBJ2-1; 7 bases agree with TRBD1. Germline V gene data show CDR1 as MDHEN and CDR2 as SYDVKM. The V gene end was trimmed by 5 bases and the J gene end by 7 bases; junction bases not matched to a gene: 14. CDR3 length equals 16 residues. In DNA form, the CDR3 reads TGTGCCAGCAGTCCTGAAACTACAGGGGACGGGAATGAGCAGTTCTTC. Encoded protein: CASSPETTGDGNEQFF.

V is TRBV14 and J is TRBJ1-3, with D perhaps matching TRBD1 (5 bases). Per germline, CDR1 SGHDN and CDR2 FVKESK. V lost 1 base and J lost 3, with 7 bases in between. The CDR3 is 14 residues long. As DNA, the CDR3 is TGTGCCAGCAGCCAAGCCGGGGGTGGAAACACCATATATTTT. This gives the protein CASSQAGGGNTIYF.

The V and J genes are TRBV5-1 and TRBJ1-2; TRBD1 matches 7 bases. The CDR3 has 13 amino acids. V trimming: 4 bases; J trimming: 8 bases; junction bases outside the gene matches: 8. Germline assignment: CDR1 SGHRS and CDR2 YFSETQ. CDR3 DNA: TGCGCCAGCAGCATCCAAGGGGGCAACGGCTACACCTTC. It codes for CASSIQGGNGYTF. Looking up the rest from reference TRBV5-1 and TRBJ1-2 gives the full variable domain: KAGVTQTPRYLIKTRGQQVTLSCSPISGHRSVSWYQQTPGQGLQFLFEYFSETQRNKGNFPGRFSGRQFSNSRSEMNVSTLELGDSALYLCASSIQGGNGYTFGSGTRLTVV.

This chain joins TRBV28 and TRBJ1-5, with TRBD1 as a possible D gene (6 bases). CDR3 length: 14 amino acids. CDR1 and CDR2 from the germline V gene are MDHEN and SYDVKM. Trimming stripped 6 bases from V and 5 bases from J, with 14 bases between. This CDR3 reads CASSLAGADQPQHF. In DNA, the CDR3 is TGTGCCAGCAGCCTGGCGGGGGCCGATCAGCCCCAGCATTTT.

J is TRBJ1-3 and V is TRBV18; tentative D call: TRBD1 (6 bases). V was clipped by 6 bases and J by 0 bases, with 15 bases between them. Germline values: CDR1 KGHSH, CDR2 LQKENI. The CDR3 spans 16 residues. The CDR3 here is CASSPSTGVSGNTIYF. In nucleotides, the CDR3 is TGTGCCAGCTCGCCGTCGACAGGCGTCTCTGGAAACACCATATATTTT.

This clone has only a few counts. The chain has TRBV19 and TRBJ1-1; perhaps TRBD1 as D (6 bases). Germline CDR1 reads LNHDA; CDR2 reads SQIVND (reference sequence). The CDR3 is 12 amino acids. Trimming took off 3 bases at V and 9 bases at J, with 11 bases between the two ends. As DNA, the CDR3 is TGTGCCAGTAGTATGGCAGGGGAAAAAGCTTTCTTT. This encodes CASSMAGEKAFF.

This chain joins TRBV19 and TRBJ2-3; D is possibly TRBD1 (6 bases). The CDR3 extends over 14 amino acids. Germline V gene data show CDR1 as LNHDA and CDR2 as SQIVND (reference sequence). V gave up 4 bases and J gave up 4 bases, with 12 bases separating them. CDR3 sequence reads: CASSTVAGADTQYF. CDR3 sequence (DNA): TGTGCCAGTAGTACCGTCGCAGGGGCAGATACGCAGTATTTT.

J is TRBJ2-2 and V is TRBV7-2, with TRBD2 matching 7 bases. The CDR3 is made up of 15 amino acids. CDR1 is SGHTA, CDR2 FQGNSA, per germline. V trimming: 2 bases; J trimming: 4 bases; junction bases outside the gene matches: 4. CDR3 sequence: CASSLRGGATGELFF. As DNA, the CDR3 is TGTGCCAGCAGCTTACGGGGAGGGGCCACCGGGGAGCTGTTTTTT.